These 5 T cell receptor beta chains were all obtained from the same sample, sequenced in a study of Ad26.COV2.S vaccination and SARS-CoV-2 variants. Treatment described: around 19 received Ad26.COV2.S at low or high dose, single or two shots; 5 received placebo; per-sample allocation not given. All samples were drawn on day 63, counting from the first vaccine or placebo injection. The assay was immunoSEQ multiplex PCR, and TCRdb's table has in-frame clones only and misses some. Of approximately 410,000 clones listed, 92% were seen once; the top ten hold 1.5% to 2%. The sample here was peripheral blood, taken in a trial of Ad26.COV2.S vaccine versus placebo. These receptors were collected from a person between 18 and 65 years old who received the Ad26.COV2.S COVID-19 vaccine or a placebo.

This chain connects TRBV6-2 or TRBV6-3 to TRBJ2-7; 8 nucleotides agree with TRBD1. Germline values: CDR1 MNHEY, CDR2 SVGEGT. Losses at the gene ends were 0 bases for V and 1 base for J; bases not matched to a gene: 8. The CDR3 sequence is 17 residues long. CDR3 protein: CASSYSAVRTGSYEQYF. The CDR3 DNA is TGTGCCAGCAGTTACTCGGCCGTTAGGACAGGGTCCTACGAGCAGTACTTC.

The V call is TRBV4-3, the J call TRBJ1-2, with 8 positions matching TRBD1. V shed 2 bases and J 8 bases; nucleotides not matched to a gene: 13. The CDR3 has 16 amino acids. Looked up from germline, CDR1 is LGHNA and CDR2 is YSLEER. CDR3 DNA sequence: TGCGCCAGCAGCCAACCGGGACAGGCTTTGATCTACGGCTACACCTTC. Translating it yields CASSQPGQALIYGYTF.

The chain links TRBV27 to TRBJ1-2; 9 bases fit TRBD1. After removal of 0 bases from V and 7 bases from J, the junction contained 12 bases not matched to a gene. CDR3 length: 17 residues. Germline CDR1 reads MNHEY; CDR2 reads SMNVEV (reference sequence). As DNA, the CDR3 is TGTGCCAGCAGTTTATCATTAGGGGTAGGACAGGGGCTTGGCTACACCTTC. It translates to CASSLSLGVGQGLGYTF.

This CDR3 is CASSYAGTVYNEQFF. Written as DNA, the CDR3 is TGTGCCAGCAGTTACGCGGGGACAGTGTACAATGAGCAGTTCTTC. V is TRBV6-5 and J is TRBJ2-1; tentatively, D is TRBD1 (7 bases). The CDR3 contains 15 residues. Deletions cut 2 bases from V and 4 bases from J, with 12 bases between. Germline V gene lookup returns CDR1 MNHEY and CDR2 SVGAGI.

The gene calls are TRBV12-3 or TRBV12-4 and TRBJ1-6; 10 bases agree with TRBD1. J lost 9 bases, V lost 10 bases, and 6 bases had no gene match. CDR3 size: 13 residues. This CDR3 is CATGQGEFSPLHF. Written as DNA, the CDR3 is TGTGCCACCGGACAGGGGGAATTTTCACCCCTCCACTTT.